What follows are 29 T cell receptor beta chains derived from one specimen sequenced in a study of molecular identifiers for immune sequencing clone quantification. Each CDR3 protein gets one entry after TCRdb re-called the PCR reads with MiXCR. The profile covers tens of thousands of distinct CDR3 sequences, with 15% to 20% appearing a single time and over 1.1% taken by the ten largest. Specimen: naive CD8+ T cells from blood, with Jurkat cell RNA spiked in. Subset: FACS-sorted CD8+CD4-CCR7+CD45RA+ naive T cells. These receptors were taken from a human donor in good health. Some libraries in this study had Jurkat cell RNA spiked in.

In the case of this clonotype: This clone may be a read error of a much larger clone one base away. The chain has TRBV29-1 and TRBJ1-1; D ambiguous. The germline V and J ends were trimmed by 7 bases and 1 base, with 13 bases remaining between them. CDR3 length equals 13 residues. Germline V gene sequence: CDR1 SQVTM, CDR2 ANQGSEA. This chain's CDR3 is CSAVYSENTEAFF. CDR3 DNA: TGCAGCGCTGTCTACTCTGAGAACACTGAAGCTTTCTTT.

For this clonotype: A much larger clone differs from this one at a single base, so this may be a read error. The V gene is TRBV20-1, the J gene TRBJ2-7; 11 bases match TRBD2. The CDR3 sequence is 16 residues long. The germline CDR1 and CDR2 sequences are DFQATT and SNEGSKA (reference sequence). In nucleotides, the CDR3 is TGCAGTGCCCTGGGAACTAGCGGGAGCCTTGGCTACGAGCGGTACTTC. Amino acids: CSALGTSGSLGYERYF.

This clonotype has ten or more counts. The rearrangement links TRBV18 to TRBJ2-7; the match to TRBD1 covers 7 bases. V lost 0 bases and J lost 2; bases outside the gene matches: 7. Germline assignment: CDR1 KGHSH and CDR2 LQKENI. The CDR3 has 16 residues. The CDR3 spells CASSPPSGQGAYEQYF. CDR3 in DNA: TGTGCCAGCTCACCACCGTCGGGGCAGGGGGCCTACGAGCAGTACTTC.

This clonotype was detected many times. V and J are TRBV27 and TRBJ1-2, with 10 bases matching TRBD1. This CDR3 has 14 residues. V dropped 6 bases and J dropped 0; count of bases not matched to a gene: 1. Germline V lookup: CDR1 MNHEY, CDR2 SMNVEV (reference sequence). CDR3 sequence reads: CASRTGGANYGYTF. The CDR3 bases are TGTGCCAGCAGGACAGGGGGCGCTAACTATGGCTACACCTTC.

Note on this clonotype: This may be a read error, as it is one base from a much larger clone. In this CDR3 the conserved last residue, phenylalanine or tryptophan, is missing, so a read error is likely. The J gene is TRBJ2-5, the V gene TRBV7-9; D might be TRBD1 (6 bases). Germline assignment: CDR1 SEHNR and CDR2 FQNEAQ (reference sequence). Trimming took 6 bases from V and 1 from J, leaving 15 bases between them. This CDR3 contains 15 residues. CDR3 sequence (DNA): TGTGCCAGCAGTCATCCTGGACAGCGCCAAGAGACCCAGTACTCC. Protein sequence: CASSHPGQRQETQYS.

This clonotype has ten or more counts. The chain recombines TRBV19 with TRBJ2-1; no clear D gene. The germline V gene has CDR1 LNHDA and CDR2 SQIVND (reference sequence). Between the trimmed V and J ends, which lost 5 bases and 8 bases, there was a span of 10 bases. The CDR3 contains 12 residues. The CDR3 reads CASSPSGYEQFF. DNA of the CDR3: TGTGCCAGTAGTCCCTCCGGCTATGAGCAGTTCTTC.

This clonotype has a count of ten or more. The rearrangement uses TRBV4-1 and TRBJ2-7; D is uncertain. Looked up from germline, CDR1 is MGHRA and CDR2 is YSYEKL. The CDR3 extends over 14 amino acids. V was shortened by 1 base and J by 6 bases, with 13 bases between the two germline ends. The CDR3 loop reads CASSQVRQATEQYF. As DNA, the CDR3 is TGCGCCAGCAGCCAAGTTCGCCAGGCAACCGAGCAGTACTTC.

Regarding this clonotype: A much larger clone sits a single nucleotide away, making a read error possible. The rearrangement uses TRBV16 and TRBJ2-7; perhaps TRBD2 as D (6 bases). Germline lookup yields CDR1 KGHSY and CDR2 FQNENV. There are 12 residues in the CDR3. CDR3 region: CASSGTDYERYF. CDR3 nucleotide sequence: TGTGCCAGCTCAGGGACTGACTACGAGCGGTACTTC.

Remarks on this clonotype: The junction differs from germline at one of its ends, possibly a read error. The CDR3 bases are TGCGCCAGCATTTCCTATTCTAGCGGACCGAACGCCGGGGAGCTGTTTTTT. Its protein product is CASISYSSGPNAGELFF. This chain uses TRBV19 with TRBJ2-2, with 7 positions matching TRBD2. Looked up from germline, CDR1 is LNHDA and CDR2 is SQIVND (reference sequence). CDR3 length equals 17 residues. Based on the CDR3 plus reference TRBV19 and TRBJ2-2, the full variable domain is DGGITQSPKYLFRKEGQNVTLSCEQNLNHDAMYWYRQDPGQGLRLIYYSQIVNDFQKGDIAEGYSVSREKKESFPLTVTSAQKNPTAFYLCASISYSSGPNAGELFFGEGSRLTVL.

The table lists this clonotype with a few counts. This clone may be a read error of a much larger clone one base away. Since the CDR3 does not end with the conserved phenylalanine or tryptophan, this likely comes from a read error. This chain joins TRBV11-2 and TRBJ2-4, with a tentative D call TRBD2 (7 bases). Germline CDR1 reads SGHAT; CDR2 reads FQNNGV. With 5 bases removed from V and 6 bases from J, the gap between germline ends came to 23 bases. CDR3 length: 17 residues. The CDR3: CASSPPGAGAMGNIQYL. CDR3 bases: TGTGCCAGCAGCCCCCCTGGGGCGGGGGCAATGGGAAACATTCAGTACCTC.

There are a few counts of this clonotype. This may stem from a read error, because a much larger clone lies one nucleotide away. Given the absence of the conserved phenylalanine or tryptophan at the CDR3 end, a read error is likely. The V and J genes are TRBV13 and TRBJ2-7; D is unclear. V was cut by 5 bases and J by 1 base, with 9 bases left in between. The CDR3 runs to 13 residues. Germline V gene data show CDR1 as PRHDT and CDR2 as FYEKMQ (reference sequence). The CDR3 reads CASSPGRSYEQYS. CDR3 nucleotide sequence: TGTGCCAGCAGCCCCGGACGGTCCTACGAGCAGTACTCC.

The chain employs TRBV5-5 and TRBJ2-1, with D uncertain. Trimming stripped 2 bases from V and 4 bases from J, with 4 bases between. The CDR3 runs 12 residues. Looked up from germline, CDR1 is SGHKS and CDR2 is YYEKEE (reference sequence). The CDR3 DNA reads as TGTGCCAGCAGCTTCATTTACAATGAGCAGTTCTTC. It codes for CASSFIYNEQFF.

Of note for this clonotype: Being one base from a much bigger clone, this may be a read error. The gene calls are TRBV11-2 and TRBJ2-3; D not resolved. Trimming took 1 base from V and 2 from J, leaving 16 bases between them. The germline V gene has CDR1 SGHAT and CDR2 FQNNGV. The CDR3 loop spans 17 amino acids. The CDR3 is CASSLVVTNTITDTQYF. The CDR3 DNA is TGTGCCAGCAGCTTAGTCGTTACTAACACCATCACAGATACGCAGTATTTT.

With regard to this clonotype: This may be a read error, as it is one base from a much larger clone. The V call is TRBV9, the J call TRBJ2-1, with D unresolved. Germline lookup yields CDR1 SGDLS and CDR2 YYNGEE. Trimming shortened V by 1 base and J by 8 bases, and 7 bases separated the two germline ends. The CDR3 contains 12 residues. The CDR3 reads CASSVNDDEQFF. In DNA, the CDR3 is TGTGCCAGCAGCGTAAATGACGATGAGCAGTTCTTC.

This clonotype was seen at least ten times. V usage is TRBV7-9 and J usage is TRBJ1-1; 7 bases fit TRBD1. Germline V CDR1 and CDR2: SEHNR, FQNEAQ (reference sequence). V dropped 3 bases and J dropped 2; count of bases not matched to a gene: 6. The CDR3 length is 15 residues. The CDR3 nucleotides read TGTGCCAGCAGCTTGGTGACAGGGTTCAACACTGAAGCTTTCTTT. Amino acid sequence: CASSLVTGFNTEAFF.

Many counts were recorded for this clonotype. The chain carries TRBV5-1 and TRBJ1-4; D might be TRBD1 (5 bases). This CDR3 has 15 residues. Per germline, CDR1 SGHRS and CDR2 YFSETQ. V shed 0 bases and J shed 7 bases, with 13 bases lying between them. CDR3: CASSLDFRVFEKLFF. The DNA for the CDR3 is TGCGCCAGCAGCTTGGATTTCAGGGTTTTTGAAAAACTGTTTTTT.

This clonotype was seen ten or more times. The rearrangement links TRBV6-2 or TRBV6-3 to TRBJ2-3; possibly TRBD1 or TRBD2 for D (5 bases each). CDR1 MNHEY and CDR2 SVGEGT come from the germline V gene. V was cut by 10 bases and J by 6 bases, with 14 bases left in between. This CDR3 spans 12 amino acids. The CDR3 protein is CAISLGVDTQYF. Written as DNA, the CDR3 is TGTGCCATCTCCTTGGGGGTGGATACGCAGTATTTT.

A word on this clonotype: This may be a read error: a much more frequent sequence differs by one nucleotide. This rearrangement joins TRBV4-3 to TRBJ2-1, with D perhaps matching TRBD2 (6 bases). The CDR3 totals 15 residues. CDR1 and CDR2 from the germline V gene are LGHNA and YSLEER. Written as DNA, the CDR3 is TGCGCCAACAGCCAAGGCCCCGGGACTCCTGGGGGGCAGTTCTTC. Amino acid sequence: CANSQGPGTPGGQFF.

The table lists this clonotype with many counts. The chain couples TRBV10-3 to TRBJ1-6, with TRBD1 matching over 9 bases. The CDR3 spans 15 residues. Unmatched junction bases numbered 3, after V lost 2 bases and J lost 7 bases. Looked up from germline, CDR1 is ENHRY and CDR2 is SYGVKD. CDR3 DNA sequence: TGTGCCATCAGTGAGGGGGGACAGGGAAATTCACCCCTCCACTTT. Its translation is CAISEGGQGNSPLHF.

The rearrangement joins TRBV5-6 to TRBJ2-1; D is unclear. Trimming cost V 6 bases and J 5 bases, with 9 bases left between them. The CDR3 consists of 12 residues. Germline V gene sequence: CDR1 SGHDT, CDR2 YYEEEE. Here the CDR3 DNA reads TGTGCCAGCAAGGGTAGAGACAATGAGCAGTTCTTC. Its protein is CASKGRDNEQFF.

This clonotype was recorded at least ten times. This sequence joins TRBV20-1 and TRBJ2-7, with 9 bases that match TRBD2. V lost 3 bases to trimming and J lost 1 base; unmatched junction nucleotides: 1. This CDR3 comprises 13 residues. Germline CDR1 DFQATT, CDR2 SNEGSKA (reference sequence). This chain's CDR3 is CSASSGSSYEQYF. CDR3 sequence (DNA): TGCAGTGCTAGTAGCGGGAGTTCCTACGAGCAGTACTTC.

This clonotype came up many times. The chain has TRBV6-2 or TRBV6-3 and TRBJ2-1, with 12 bases lining up with TRBD2. This CDR3 comprises 14 residues. Germline V gene sequence: CDR1 MNHEY, CDR2 SVGEGT. V dropped 4 bases and J dropped 6; count of bases not matched to a gene: 1. The CDR3, as DNA: TGTGCCAGCAGTTCACTAGCGGGAGGCAATGAGCAGTTCTTC. Amino acids: CASSSLAGGNEQFF.

Ten or more counts support this clonotype. DNA of the CDR3: TGTGCCATCGGAGCGACAGGGGGCTTAGATACGCAGTATTTT. Translating gives CAIGATGGLDTQYF. V is TRBV10-3 and J is TRBJ2-3; 10 bases agree with TRBD1. V lost 8 bases and J lost 5; bases outside the gene matches: 7. From germline, CDR1 is ENHRY and CDR2 SYGVKD. The CDR3 length is 14 residues.

This clonotype was found a few times. This chain joins TRBV27 and TRBJ2-7; TRBD2 might be the D (5 bases). The CDR3 is 13 amino acids. Per the germline V gene, CDR1 is MNHEY and CDR2 is SMNVEV (reference sequence). With 0 bases removed from V and 4 bases from J, the gap between germline ends came to 7 bases. The CDR3 coding sequence is TGTGCCAGCAGTTTATCGGGAGTATACGAGCAGTACTTC. This encodes CASSLSGVYEQYF.

This clonotype was seen at least ten times. The chain couples TRBV6-4 to TRBJ1-1, with unresolved D. The germline V and J ends were trimmed by 4 bases and 0 bases, with 6 bases remaining between them. Per the germline V gene, CDR1 is MRHNA and CDR2 is SNTAGT. This CDR3 spans 13 amino acids. The CDR3 nucleotides read TGTGCCAGCAGTGTCAGGTTGAACACTGAAGCTTTCTTT. Its protein product is CASSVRLNTEAFF.

This clonotype has ten or more counts. The gene calls are TRBV7-6 and TRBJ2-1; TRBD2 is a possible D gene (5 bases). The length of the CDR3 is 12 residues. V dropped 1 base and J dropped 10 bases, with 8 bases sitting between them. The germline CDR1 and CDR2 sequences are SGHVS and FNYEAQ. The CDR3 spells CASSLVLVEQFF. CDR3 sequence (DNA): TGTGCCAGCAGCTTAGTACTAGTCGAGCAGTTCTTC.

The V gene is TRBV11-2, the J gene TRBJ2-7; D perhaps matches TRBD1 (5 bases). CDR3 length equals 13 residues. Germline-derived CDR1 and CDR2 are SGHAT and FQNNGV. V lost 6 bases, J lost 6 bases, and 15 bases lay in between. The CDR3 loop is CASRGEQVLEQYF. The CDR3 coding sequence is TGTGCCAGCAGAGGTGAACAGGTGCTCGAGCAGTACTTC.

This clonotype occurred many times. The chain joins TRBV19 to TRBJ2-7; TRBD1 matches at 9 bases. With 4 bases clipped from V and 3 bases from J, the junction kept 4 bases outside the gene matches. The CDR3 contains 14 residues. CDR1 is LNHDA and CDR2 is SQIVND in the germline V gene (reference sequence). The CDR3: CASSTGTGNYEQYF. CDR3 DNA: TGTGCCAGTAGTACCGGGACAGGGAACTACGAGCAGTACTTC. The full variable domain, in which reference TRBV19 and TRBJ2-7 provide the parts outside the CDR3, is DGGITQSPKYLFRKEGQNVTLSCEQNLNHDAMYWYRQDPGQGLRLIYYSQIVNDFQKGDIAEGYSVSREKKESFPLTVTSAQKNPTAFYLCASSTGTGNYEQYFGPGTRLTVT.

The table lists this clonotype with many counts. The chain links TRBV20-1 to TRBJ2-5; D perhaps matches TRBD2 (5 bases). The CDR3 runs to 14 residues. Trimming removed 2 bases at V and 4 bases at J, with 14 bases between. Germline loops: CDR1 DFQATT, CDR2 SNEGSKA (reference sequence). This chain's CDR3 is CSARSSGWGETQYF. The DNA for the CDR3 is TGCAGTGCTAGATCCAGCGGTTGGGGAGAGACCCAGTACTTC.